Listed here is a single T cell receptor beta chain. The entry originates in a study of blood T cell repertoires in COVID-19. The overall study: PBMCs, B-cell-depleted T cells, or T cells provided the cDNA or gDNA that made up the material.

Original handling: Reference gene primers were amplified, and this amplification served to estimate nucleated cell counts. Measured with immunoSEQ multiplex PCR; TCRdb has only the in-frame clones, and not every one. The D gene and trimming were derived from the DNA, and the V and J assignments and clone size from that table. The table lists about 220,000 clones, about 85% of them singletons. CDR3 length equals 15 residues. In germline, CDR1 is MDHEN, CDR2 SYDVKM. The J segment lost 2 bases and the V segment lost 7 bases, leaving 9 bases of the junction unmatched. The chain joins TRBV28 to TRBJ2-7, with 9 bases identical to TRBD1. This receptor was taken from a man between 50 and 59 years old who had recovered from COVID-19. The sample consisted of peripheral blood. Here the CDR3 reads CASTSTGTGPYEQYF. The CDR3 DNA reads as TGTGCCAGCACCTCCACCGGGACAGGGCCCTACGAGCAGTACTTC.